A selection of T cell receptor beta chains follows, all from one sample in a study of spatial heterogeneity in lung cancer. TCRdb ran MiXCR on the 5' RACE reads and lists one entry per CDR3 protein. The sample carries 80,000 to 95,000 distinct CDR3 sequences, approximately 8.5% recorded once. Sequenced material: PBMCs, taken at surgery. These receptors originate from a male donor with early-stage non-small cell lung cancer. CDR3s include the opening cysteine and the closing phenylalanine or tryptophan. D genes are given only for firm matches. Rows give clone size only sometimes, using once, few, many, or a class for an expanded clone.

size: NA; D: NA; J: TRBJ2-2; V: TRBV7-9; DNA: TGTGCCAGCAGCCCCGACAGTAACACCGGGGAGCTGTTTTTT; CDR3: CASSPDSNTGELFF
size: few; D: TRBD1; J: TRBJ2-7; V: TRBV4-2; DNA: TGTGCCAGCACCGTATCCGGGACAGGGGCCTACGAGCAGTACTTC; CDR3: CASTVSGTGAYEQYF
size: few; D: TRBD1; J: TRBJ2-1; V: TRBV28; DNA: TGTGCCAGCAGTTGGACAGGGGAAGAGCAGTTCTTC; CDR3: CASSWTGEEQFF
size: NA; D: TRBD2; J: TRBJ2-1; V: TRBV5-4; DNA: TGTGCCAGCAGCTTGTCAGGGCTAGCGGGATACAATGAGCAGTTCTTC; CDR3: CASSLSGLAGYNEQFF
size: many; D: NA; J: TRBJ1-5; V: TRBV15; DNA: TGTGCCACCAGCAGCCGGGGGGATCAGCCCCAGCATTTT; CDR3: CATSSRGDQPQHF
size: NA; D: NA; J: TRBJ1-2; V: TRBV7-8; DNA: TGTGCCAGCAGGCCGACAGGACTACCTAACTATGGCTACACCTTC; CDR3: CASRPTGLPNYGYTF
size: few; D: TRBD1; J: TRBJ2-2; V: TRBV5-1; DNA: TGCGCCAGCAGCTTGGACCCTACAGGGGACGGGGAGCTGTTTTTT; CDR3: CASSLDPTGDGELFF
size: NA; D: TRBD1; J: TRBJ2-1; V: TRBV5-6; DNA: TGTGCCAGCAGCTTTCAGACAGGGGGATACAATGAGCAGTTCTTC; CDR3: CASSFQTGGYNEQFF
size: NA; D: NA; J: TRBJ2-1; V: TRBV14; DNA: TGTGCCAGCAGCCCCATCAGGGGAGGCTACAATGAGCAGTTCTTC; CDR3: CASSPIRGGYNEQFF
size: many; D: NA; J: TRBJ2-5; V: TRBV4-2; DNA: TGTGCCAGCAGCCAAGAACGAGGGGTGTACCAAGAGACCCAGTACTTC; CDR3: CASSQERGVYQETQYF
size: few; D: NA; J: TRBJ2-3; V: TRBV29-1; DNA: TGCAGCGTTGCGAAGGGGACAGATACGCAGTATTTT; CDR3: CSVAKGTDTQYF
size: many; D: TRBD2; J: TRBJ2-3; V: TRBV10-3; DNA: TGTGCCATTTTAGCGGGGGGCCAACTCACAGATACGCAGTATTTT; CDR3: CAILAGGQLTDTQYF
size: many; D: NA; J: TRBJ2-4; V: TRBV2; DNA: TGTGCCAGCAGTGAAAGGCGGCAGACCAAAAACATTCAGTACTTC; CDR3: CASSERRQTKNIQYF
size: few; D: NA; J: TRBJ2-1; V: TRBV20-1; DNA: TGCAGTGCTAGTAGAAATGAGCAGTTCTTC; CDR3: CSASRNEQFF
size: few; D: NA; J: TRBJ2-7; V: TRBV2; DNA: TGTGCCAGCAAGGCGACCCCAAACCTCTACGAGCAGTACTTC; CDR3: CASKATPNLYEQYF
size: few; D: NA; J: TRBJ2-3; V: TRBV9; DNA: TGTGCCAGCAGCGTAGGCGGGGGCCGGCGGGATACGCAGTATTTT; CDR3: CASSVGGGRRDTQYF
size: NA; D: TRBD1; J: TRBJ2-1; V: TRBV20-1; DNA: TGCAGTGCTAGAGTTCTCACCGGGACAGGGGCATACAATGAGCAGTTCTTC; CDR3: CSARVLTGTGAYNEQFF
size: many; D: NA; J: TRBJ1-1; V: TRBV29-1; DNA: TGCAGCGTTACAACGAGGTGGACTGAAGCTTTCTTT; CDR3: CSVTTRWTEAFF
size: few; D: TRBD1; J: TRBJ2-1; V: TRBV29-1; DNA: TGCAGCGTTTTGGGACAGGGGGCAAATGAGCAGTTCTTC; CDR3: CSVLGQGANEQFF
size: few; D: NA; J: TRBJ2-1; V: TRBV20-1; DNA: TGCAGTGCTAGAGATCGGGGGGAGCAGTTCTTC; CDR3: CSARDRGEQFF
size: few; D: NA; J: TRBJ2-5; V: TRBV7-9; DNA: TGTGCCAGCAGCTCGTTAGACAGGCCCAGGGAGACCCAGTACTTC; CDR3: CASSSLDRPRETQYF
size: many; D: TRBD2; J: TRBJ2-7; V: TRBV12-3/TRBV12-4; DNA: TGTGCCAGCAGTCCTCTCCCGACTAGCGCCACCTACGAGCAGTACTTC; CDR3: CASSPLPTSATYEQYF
size: NA; D: NA; J: TRBJ2-2; V: TRBV4-3; DNA: TGCGCCAGCAGCCCCCAACCGGCGGGACGAAACTTTAACACCGGGGAGCTGTTTTTT; CDR3: CASSPQPAGRNFNTGELFF
size: NA; D: NA; J: TRBJ2-3; V: TRBV5-1; DNA: TGCGCCAGCAGCCGGGACAAAGACACAGATACGCAGTATTTT; CDR3: CASSRDKDTDTQYF
size: many; D: TRBD1; J: TRBJ1-2; V: TRBV29-1; DNA: TGCAGCGTTGTACTCCCGGACAGGGAGGGCTACACCTTC; CDR3: CSVVLPDREGYTF
size: NA; D: NA; J: TRBJ2-1; V: TRBV12-5; DNA: TGTGCTAGTGGTTTAGGGACATCCTACAATGAGCAGTTCTTC; CDR3: CASGLGTSYNEQFF
size: many; D: NA; J: TRBJ1-5; V: TRBV12-3/TRBV12-4; DNA: TGTGCCAGCAGCTACCTGGGGGATCAGCCCCAGCATTTT; CDR3: CASSYLGDQPQHF
size: NA; D: NA; J: TRBJ1-6; V: TRBV7-2; DNA: TGTGCCAGCACCACCAATAATTCACCCCTCCACTTT; CDR3: CASTTNNSPLHF
size: few; D: NA; J: TRBJ2-4; V: TRBV2; DNA: TGTGCCAGCAGCAACAACATTCAGTACTTC; CDR3: CASSNNIQYF
size: few; D: NA; J: TRBJ2-7; V: TRBV5-1; DNA: TGCGCCAGCAGCATTGGGGGGACAGCTCACTACGAGCAGTACTTC; CDR3: CASSIGGTAHYEQYF